This T cell receptor (beta chain) was sequenced for a study of beta chain features in type 1 diabetes. About the research overall: Cells sorted and examined across all samples totaled approximately 110 million. Study-wide results and caveats: An over-representation of cells with high TCR expression could result from cDNA sequencing. The study found fewer insertions and more deletions at VDJ junctions in type 1 diabetes patients.

Per germline, CDR1 SEHNR and CDR2 FQNEAQ (reference sequence). Trimming removed 4 bases from V and 3 bases from J, with 13 bases in between. This CDR3 is 14 amino acids long. Isolated RNA was reverse transcribed in full, so expressed TCRB transcripts were sequenced. Using immunoSEQ multiplex PCR, the repertoire was profiled, and TCRdb retains in-frame clones only, with some absent. Altogether about 350,000 clones are present, 20% being singletons, with the ten largest covering around 0.045%. Each sorted population was over 98% pure. This clone was picked up a small number of times. Its antigen is as yet unknown.

Sequenced material: naive CD4+ T cells from blood. The TCR was taken from a woman between 18 and 29 years old in good health. This sequence joins TRBV7-9 and TRBJ2-7; possibly TRBD2 for D (6 bases). The CDR3 is CASSSDSGSYEQYF. The CDR3 DNA sequence: TGTGCCAGCAGCTCCGATTCCGGGAGCTACGAGCAGTACTTC. Full variable domain (outside the CDR3, taken from reference TRBV7-9 and TRBJ2-7): DTGVSQNPRHKITKRGQNVTFRCDPISEHNRLYWYRQTLGQGPEFLTYFQNEAQLEKSRLLSDRFSAERPKGSFSTLEIQRTEQGDSAMYLCASSSDSGSYEQYFGPGTRLTVT.